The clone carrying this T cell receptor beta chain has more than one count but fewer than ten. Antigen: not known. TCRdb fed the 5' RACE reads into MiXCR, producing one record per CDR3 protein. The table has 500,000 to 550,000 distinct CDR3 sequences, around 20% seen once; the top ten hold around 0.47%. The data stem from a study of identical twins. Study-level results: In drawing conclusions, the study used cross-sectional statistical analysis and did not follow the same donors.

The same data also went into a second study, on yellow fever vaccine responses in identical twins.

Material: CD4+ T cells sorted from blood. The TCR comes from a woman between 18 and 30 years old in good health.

The CDR3 spells CASSQVDRLDTQYF. As DNA, the CDR3 is TGCGCCAGCAGCCAAGTGGACCGCTTGGATACGCAGTATTTT. The chain joins TRBV4-1 to TRBJ2-3; no firm D call. The CDR3 has 14 residues. In germline, CDR1 is MGHRA, CDR2 YSYEKL. V lost 1 base to trimming and J lost 6 bases, with 11 bases between them.